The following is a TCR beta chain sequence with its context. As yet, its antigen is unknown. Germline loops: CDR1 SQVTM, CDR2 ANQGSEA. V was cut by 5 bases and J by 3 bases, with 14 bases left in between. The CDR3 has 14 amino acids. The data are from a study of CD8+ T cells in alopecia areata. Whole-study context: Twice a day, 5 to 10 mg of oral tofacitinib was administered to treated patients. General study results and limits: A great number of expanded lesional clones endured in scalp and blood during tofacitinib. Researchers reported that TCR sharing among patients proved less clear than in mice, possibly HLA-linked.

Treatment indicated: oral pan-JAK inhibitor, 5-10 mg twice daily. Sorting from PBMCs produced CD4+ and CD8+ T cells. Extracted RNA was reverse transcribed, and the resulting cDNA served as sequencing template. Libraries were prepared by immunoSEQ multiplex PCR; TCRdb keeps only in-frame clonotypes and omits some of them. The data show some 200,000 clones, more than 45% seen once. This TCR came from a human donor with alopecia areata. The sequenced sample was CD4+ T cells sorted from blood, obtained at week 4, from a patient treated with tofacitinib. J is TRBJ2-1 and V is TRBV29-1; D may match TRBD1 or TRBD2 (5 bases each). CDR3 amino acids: CSVLSGTVYNEQFF. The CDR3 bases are TGCAGCGTTTTATCCGGGACGGTCTACAATGAGCAGTTCTTC.